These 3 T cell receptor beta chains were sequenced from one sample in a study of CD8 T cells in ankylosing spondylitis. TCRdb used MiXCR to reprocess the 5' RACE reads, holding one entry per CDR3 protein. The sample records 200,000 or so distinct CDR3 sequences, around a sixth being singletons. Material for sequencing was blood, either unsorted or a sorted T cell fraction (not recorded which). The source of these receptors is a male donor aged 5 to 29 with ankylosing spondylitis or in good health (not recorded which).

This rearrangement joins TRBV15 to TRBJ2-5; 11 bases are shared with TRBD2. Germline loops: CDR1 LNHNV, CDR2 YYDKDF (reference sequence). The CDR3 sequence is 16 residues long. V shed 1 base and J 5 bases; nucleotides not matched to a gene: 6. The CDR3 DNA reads TGTGCCACCAGCAGAGTGGTAGCGGGAGGGAGGGAGACCCAGTACTTC. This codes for CATSRVVAGGRETQYF. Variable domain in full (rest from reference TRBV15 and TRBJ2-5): DAMVIQNPRYQVTQFGKPVTLSCSQTLNHNVMYWYQQKSSQAPKLLFHYYDKDFNNEADTPDNFQSRRPNTSFCFLDIRSPGLGDTAMYLCATSRVVAGGRETQYFGPGTRLLVL.

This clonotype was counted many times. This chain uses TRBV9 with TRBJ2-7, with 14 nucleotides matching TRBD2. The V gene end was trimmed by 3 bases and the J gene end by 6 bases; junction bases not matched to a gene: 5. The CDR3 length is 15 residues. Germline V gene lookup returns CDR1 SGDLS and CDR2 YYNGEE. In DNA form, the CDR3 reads TGTGCCAGCAGCGGCGGGACTAGCGGGAGTCCCGAGCAGTACTTC. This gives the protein CASSGGTSGSPEQYF. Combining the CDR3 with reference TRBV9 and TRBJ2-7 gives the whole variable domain DSGVTQTPKHLITATGQRVTLRCSPRSGDLSVYWYQQSLDQGLQFLIQYYNGEERAKGNILERFSAQQFPDLHSELNLSSLELGDSALYFCASSGGTSGSPEQYFGPGTRLTVT.

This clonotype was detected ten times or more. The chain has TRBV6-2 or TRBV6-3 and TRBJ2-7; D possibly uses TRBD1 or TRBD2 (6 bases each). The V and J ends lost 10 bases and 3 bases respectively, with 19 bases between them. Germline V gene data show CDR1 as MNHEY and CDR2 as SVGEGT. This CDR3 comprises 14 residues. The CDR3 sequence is CATGTRAGSYEQYF. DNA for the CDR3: TGTGCCACCGGGACAAGGGCGGGAAGCTACGAGCAGTACTTC.